This T cell receptor (beta chain) was captured by sequencing in a study of cytomegalovirus exposure and HLA in healthy donors. This PCR relied on a set of 60 Vbeta primers and 13 Jbeta primers. Here immunoSEQ multiplex PCR was the method, and the copy in TCRdb shows in-frame clones only, minus some. Of 95,000 to 150,000 clones listed, about 80% were seen once; the top ten hold around 30%. Germline CDR1 reads ENHRY; CDR2 reads SYGVKD. The CDR3 is 15 amino acids. Trimming cost V 7 bases and J 4 bases; bases outside gene matches: 2. V gene TRBV10-3 combines with J gene TRBJ2-3; 16 nucleotides match TRBD2. Sequenced input: PBMCs. The sequence was obtained from a man between 60 and 75 years old in good health and CMV-seropositive. Here the CDR3 DNA reads TGTGCCATCACAGGGACTAGCGGGGGGGCAGATACGCAGTATTTT. It codes for CAITGTSGGADTQYF.